The next 32 T cell receptor beta chains were all read from a single sample in a study of post-analysis software for immune sequencing data. Study-wide findings and caveats: In patients, about five TRBV segments were more frequent than in controls, with TRBV5-6, TRBV5-1 and TRBV20-1 among them.

The antigens of these receptors remain unknown. TCR beta cDNA libraries had unique molecular identifiers. TCRdb re-analysed the PCR reads in MiXCR, keeping a single row per CDR3 protein. The repertoire has hundreds of thousands of distinct CDR3 sequences, approximately 39% of them found once; the top ten carry around 8%. The specimen sequenced was blood. The receptors were gathered from a girl aged 2-10 years with multiple sclerosis.

The chain joins TRBV12-3 or TRBV12-4 to TRBJ2-3; D is undetermined. Trimming removed 2 bases at V and 4 bases at J, with 10 bases between. This CDR3 is 14 amino acids long. DNA of the CDR3: TGTGCCAGCAGTTTACTTGGATCGGCAGATACGCAGTATTTT. This translates into CASSLLGSADTQYF.

This clonotype was observed a few times. The rearrangement uses TRBV20-1 and TRBJ2-7; D call uncertain. CDR1 and CDR2 (germline): DFQATT, SNEGSKA (reference sequence). V was clipped by 3 bases and J by 4 bases, with 16 bases between them. The CDR3 extends over 14 amino acids. CDR3 sequence reads: CSASSPTSAYEQYF. The CDR3 DNA is TGCAGTGCTAGTTCCCCCACATCAGCTTACGAGCAGTACTTC.

J is TRBJ1-4 and V is TRBV4-3; TRBD1 might be the D (5 bases). The CDR3 has 15 amino acids. CDR1 is LGHNA, CDR2 YSLEER, per germline. V dropped 0 bases and J dropped 7 bases, with 12 bases sitting between them. The CDR3 here is CASSQEFGRGEKLFF. CDR3 DNA: TGCGCCAGCAGCCAAGAATTCGGGAGGGGTGAAAAACTGTTTTTT.

The chain employs TRBV7-3 and TRBJ1-6; D unclear. Looked up from germline, CDR1 is SGHTA and CDR2 is FQGTGA. Between the trimmed V and J ends, which lost 2 bases and 6 bases, there was a span of 11 bases. CDR3 length equals 15 residues. CDR3 region: CASSLLGAGNSPLHF. CDR3 sequence (DNA): TGTGCCAGCAGCTTATTGGGAGCCGGTAATTCACCCCTCCACTTT.

The V gene is TRBV28, the J gene TRBJ2-5; 10 bases fit TRBD1. The V gene's germline CDR1 is MDHEN and CDR2 SYDVKM. CDR3 length: 16 amino acids. V lost 6 bases and J lost 5; bases outside the gene matches: 12. CDR3 nucleotides: TGTGCCAGCAGCGTACCGGGACAGGGGTATCTGGAGACCCAGTACTTC. Translating it yields CASSVPGQGYLETQYF.

V gene TRBV6-5 combines with J gene TRBJ2-1, with 10 bases identical to TRBD1. The CDR3 length is 12 residues. The J segment lost 8 bases and the V segment lost 11 bases, leaving 6 bases of the junction unmatched. Germline CDR1 reads MNHEY; CDR2 reads SVGAGI. The CDR3 protein is CAAGTGDHEQFF. The CDR3, as DNA: TGTGCCGCGGGGACAGGGGATCATGAGCAGTTCTTC.

This chain uses TRBV12-3 or TRBV12-4 with TRBJ2-7; weak D call: TRBD2 (5 bases). V lost 5 bases and J lost 5, with 16 bases in between. The CDR3 has 14 amino acids. CDR3 amino acids: CASSRTDIVHEQYF. DNA of the CDR3: TGTGCCAGCAGTCGGACTGACATCGTCCACGAGCAGTACTTC.

The genes are TRBV30 and TRBJ1-1, with a possible D match to TRBD1 (5 bases). Trimming left V 0 bases short and J 7 bases short, with 15 bases between. The V gene's germline CDR1 is GTSNPN and CDR2 SVGIG (reference sequence). CDR3 size: 14 residues. Here the CDR3 DNA reads TGTGCCTGGAGTGTATTACGCGGGGCAGGTGAAGCTTTCTTT. As protein: CAWSVLRGAGEAFF. The full variable domain, rest sourced from reference TRBV30 and TRBJ1-1, is SQTIHQWPATLVQPVGSPLSLECTVEGTSNPNLYWYRQAAGRGLQLLFYSVGIGQISSEVPQNLSASRPQDRQFILSSKKLLLSDSGFYLCAWSVLRGAGEAFFGQGTRLTVV.

This clonotype was picked up a small number of times. The chain has TRBV15 and TRBJ2-5, with D possibly matching TRBD2 (5 bases). V dropped 3 bases and J dropped 2 bases, with 7 bases sitting between them. Germline CDR1 is LNHNV and CDR2 is YYDKDF (reference sequence). The CDR3 spans 13 residues. Here the CDR3 reads CATSRGVQETQYF. The CDR3 DNA reads as TGTGCCACCAGCAGGGGAGTACAAGAGACCCAGTACTTC. The whole variable domain, filled in from reference TRBV15 and TRBJ2-5, reads DAMVIQNPRYQVTQFGKPVTLSCSQTLNHNVMYWYQQKSSQAPKLLFHYYDKDFNNEADTPDNFQSRRPNTSFCFLDIRSPGLGDTAMYLCATSRGVQETQYFGPGTRLLVL.

The chain links TRBV6-1 to TRBJ2-1; 8 bases match TRBD1. CDR3 length: 17 amino acids. The V segment lost 4 bases and the J segment 5 bases; nucleotides outside the gene matches: 13. Germline CDR1 is MNHNS and CDR2 is SASEGT. The DNA for the CDR3 is TGTGCCAGCAGTGCCGATGGACCAGGGGGCGCGGACAATGAGCAGTTCTTC. Its translation: CASSADGPGGADNEQFF.

The chain carries TRBV5-1 and TRBJ2-1, with D maybe TRBD2 (6 bases). CDR1 SGHRS and CDR2 YFSETQ come from the germline V gene. V was clipped by 0 bases and J by 7 bases, with 11 bases between them. There are 14 residues in the CDR3. The CDR3 spells CASSLVLARNEQFF. The CDR3 DNA reads TGCGCCAGCAGCTTGGTACTAGCTAGGAATGAGCAGTTCTTC.

V and J are TRBV10-3 and TRBJ2-7, with 10 bases fitting TRBD1. Germline-derived CDR1 and CDR2 are ENHRY and SYGVKD. The CDR3 contains 14 residues. Trimming took 5 bases from V and 4 from J; bases not matched to a gene: 5. The CDR3 loop is CAISTGTGAYEQYF. The CDR3 DNA follows: TGTGCCATCAGTACCGGGACAGGGGCTTACGAGCAGTACTTC.

The chain carries TRBV6-2 or TRBV6-3 and TRBJ2-7, with D maybe TRBD2 (5 bases). The CDR3 contains 17 residues. Germline loops: CDR1 MNHEY, CDR2 SVGEGT. V lost 6 bases to trimming and J lost 5 bases, with 26 bases between them. This chain's CDR3 is CASSYLGVYGPHDEQYF. In DNA, the CDR3 is TGTGCCAGCAGCTACCTGGGAGTTTACGGGCCTCACGACGAGCAGTACTTC.

This clonotype was found many times. V is TRBV24-1 and J is TRBJ2-1, with 7 bases lining up with TRBD1. Germline V lookup: CDR1 KGHDR, CDR2 SFDVKD. With V trimmed by 9 bases and J by 2 bases, 3 bases remained unmatched. The CDR3 has 13 amino acids. The CDR3 nucleotides read TGTGCCACCGAGGGACAGCCCTACAATGAGCAGTTCTTC. This encodes CATEGQPYNEQFF.

This clonotype was observed a handful of times. The V call is TRBV6-5, the J call TRBJ2-7; TRBD1 is a possible D gene (5 bases). From germline, CDR1 is MNHEY and CDR2 SVGAGI. V lost 2 bases to trimming and J lost 0 bases, with 11 bases between them. The CDR3 loop spans 15 amino acids. The CDR3 sequence: CASSYNYDSSYEQYF. CDR3 DNA: TGTGCCAGCAGTTACAATTACGACAGCTCCTACGAGCAGTACTTC.

This sequence joins TRBV12-3 or TRBV12-4 and TRBJ2-7; 8 bases are shared with TRBD1. The J segment lost 1 base and the V segment lost 4 bases, leaving 6 bases of the junction unmatched. The CDR3 contains 15 residues. The CDR3 coding sequence is TGTGCCAGCAGTTCCAGGACAGGGAGATCCTACGAGCAGTACTTC. It is translated as CASSSRTGRSYEQYF.

The chain combines TRBV9 with TRBJ2-1; 7 bases map to TRBD1. CDR1 and CDR2 (germline): SGDLS, YYNGEE. After removal of 5 bases from V and 3 bases from J, the junction contained 5 bases not matched to a gene. The CDR3 length is 14 residues. The CDR3 DNA is TGTGCCAGCAGTCCGACAGGGCGCTACAATGAGCAGTTCTTC. Residues: CASSPTGRYNEQFF.

The chain has TRBV5-1 and TRBJ2-7, with D hard to call. Germline V lookup: CDR1 SGHRS, CDR2 YFSETQ. The CDR3 is 12 residues long. V was trimmed by 1 base and J by 6 bases, leaving 8 bases between them. The CDR3: CASSLWSAEQYF. CDR3 coding DNA: TGCGCCAGCAGCTTGTGGAGCGCCGAGCAGTACTTC.

This chain uses TRBV19 with TRBJ1-5; 7 bases map to TRBD1. Trimming removed 4 bases from V and 0 bases from J; junction bases left unmatched: 3. This CDR3 has 15 residues. Germline V gene lookup returns CDR1 LNHDA and CDR2 SQIVND (reference sequence). CDR3 protein: CASSRGQLSNQPQHF. The CDR3 DNA reads as TGTGCCAGTAGTAGGGGACAGCTTAGCAATCAGCCCCAGCATTTT.

This chain links TRBV28 with TRBJ2-4, with D tentatively TRBD1 (5 bases). Germline loops: CDR1 MDHEN, CDR2 SYDVKM. This CDR3 comprises 12 residues. Trimming stripped 4 bases from V and 13 bases from J, with 14 bases between. The CDR3 here is CASSSGSLEQYF. The CDR3 DNA is TGTGCCAGCAGTTCAGGGTCGTTAGAGCAGTACTTC.

The J gene is TRBJ1-5, the V gene TRBV20-1; 7 nucleotides line up with TRBD1. The CDR3 is 15 amino acids. V lost 3 bases to trimming and J lost 4 bases; unmatched junction nucleotides: 9. Germline V gene lookup returns CDR1 DFQATT and CDR2 SNEGSKA (reference sequence). The CDR3 protein is CSARDLQGINQPQHF. Written as DNA, the CDR3 is TGCAGTGCTAGGGATTTACAGGGGATTAATCAGCCCCAGCATTTT.

CDR3 bases: TGTGCCAGCAGTGACCGCCCGACCGGACATAGCTATGGCTACACCTTC. It yields the protein CASSDRPTGHSYGYTF. This chain connects TRBV12-3 or TRBV12-4 to TRBJ1-2; D perhaps matches TRBD1 (5 bases). Trimming pared 5 bases from V and 4 bases from J, leaving 20 bases between. This CDR3 is 16 amino acids long.

V is TRBV6-5 and J is TRBJ1-2, with unresolved D. The CDR3 length is 14 residues. Trimming stripped 6 bases from V and 2 bases from J, with 13 bases between. Germline CDR1 MNHEY, CDR2 SVGAGI. The DNA for the CDR3 is TGTGCCAGCAGCCCCTCGACACAGAACTATGGCTACACCTTC. Translating gives CASSPSTQNYGYTF.

This clonotype was seen more than once but under ten times. This chain connects TRBV12-3 or TRBV12-4 to TRBJ1-2; D is undetermined. The CDR3 length is 15 residues. V was pared by 7 bases and J by 0 bases, with 15 bases between. The CDR3 coding sequence is TGTGCCAGCACCGCGGGCCTCCTCTCTAACTATGGCTACACCTTC. Translation gives CASTAGLLSNYGYTF.

This clonotype was observed a handful of times. The gene calls are TRBV29-1 and TRBJ2-1; 8 bases align to TRBD1. V trimming: 7 bases; J trimming: 5 bases; junction bases outside the gene matches: 7. The CDR3 has 13 amino acids. From germline, CDR1 is SQVTM and CDR2 ANQGSEA. The CDR3 spells CSAGTGRHNEQFF. DNA of the CDR3: TGCAGCGCAGGGACAGGCAGGCACAATGAGCAGTTCTTC.

For this clonotype: Germline is not matched at one junction end, which may reflect a read error. The chain combines TRBV10-3 with TRBJ2-1; D perhaps matches TRBD2 (6 bases). The CDR3 runs to 16 residues. From germline, CDR1 is ENHRY and CDR2 SYGVKD. The CDR3 sequence: CAVSEFSGPYSNEQFF. In DNA, the CDR3 is TGTGCCGTCAGTGAGTTTAGCGGTCCCTACTCCAATGAGCAGTTCTTC.

As concerns this clonotype: This could be a read error, since a much larger clone is one nucleotide away. This chain links TRBV7-2 with TRBJ2-7; 8 nucleotides line up with TRBD1. Unmatched junction bases numbered 5, after V lost 5 bases and J lost 5 bases. There are 13 residues in the CDR3. Germline CDR1 SGHTA, CDR2 FQGNSA. The CDR3 DNA sequence: TGTGCCAGCAGCGGACAGGGATTCCACGAGCAGTACTTC. It translates to CASSGQGFHEQYF.

The rearrangement links TRBV12-3 or TRBV12-4 to TRBJ2-7; D perhaps matches TRBD1 (7 bases). There are 15 residues in the CDR3. V was cut by 6 bases and J by 5 bases, with 20 bases left in between. CDR3 in DNA: TGTGCCAGCAGGTCTACCCAGGGGGGTAGGAACGAGCAGTACTTC. Protein sequence: CASRSTQGGRNEQYF.

This clonotype was seen a handful of times. The V call is TRBV11-2, the J call TRBJ2-5, with D unresolved. Gene TRBJ2-7 matches the end of the DNA better, so the J call may be wrong. This CDR3 comprises 13 residues. Germline V gene data show CDR1 as SGHAT and CDR2 as FQNNGV. The CDR3 DNA reads TGTGCCAGCAGCGCCGGTACCTACTACGAGCAGTACTTC. It is translated as CASSAGTYYEQYF.

Only a few counts were recorded for this clonotype. V usage is TRBV4-3 and J usage is TRBJ2-7; 8 positions agree with TRBD2. The CDR3 runs 16 residues. Germline CDR1 and CDR2: LGHNA and YSLEER. The J segment lost 0 bases and the V segment lost 0 bases, leaving 4 bases of the junction unmatched. The CDR3 DNA sequence: TGCGCCAGCAGCCAAGATTGGAGCGGGAGCTCCTACGAGCAGTACTTC. Protein product: CASSQDWSGSSYEQYF.

This clonotype occurred many times. The chain's CDR3 is CASSSGAPWTYNEQFF. The CDR3 DNA follows: TGTGCCAGCAGTTCGGGGGCCCCTTGGACCTACAATGAGCAGTTCTTC. V is TRBV6-5 and J is TRBJ2-1; D might be TRBD1 or TRBD2, each matching 6 bases. The V gene lost 4 bases and the J gene lost 2 bases, with 15 bases spanning the gap. CDR3 length: 16 residues. From germline, CDR1 is MNHEY and CDR2 SVGAGI.

This clonotype was counted a few times. The V call is TRBV20-1, the J call TRBJ2-1, with D perhaps TRBD2 (6 bases). The CDR3 consists of 14 residues. Trimming took 2 bases from V and 7 from J, leaving 15 bases between them. Germline V gene sequence: CDR1 DFQATT, CDR2 SNEGSKA (reference sequence). The CDR3 bases are TGCAGTGCTAGACGTTCGGGAGTGGCAAATGAGCAGTTCTTC. Its translation is CSARRSGVANEQFF.